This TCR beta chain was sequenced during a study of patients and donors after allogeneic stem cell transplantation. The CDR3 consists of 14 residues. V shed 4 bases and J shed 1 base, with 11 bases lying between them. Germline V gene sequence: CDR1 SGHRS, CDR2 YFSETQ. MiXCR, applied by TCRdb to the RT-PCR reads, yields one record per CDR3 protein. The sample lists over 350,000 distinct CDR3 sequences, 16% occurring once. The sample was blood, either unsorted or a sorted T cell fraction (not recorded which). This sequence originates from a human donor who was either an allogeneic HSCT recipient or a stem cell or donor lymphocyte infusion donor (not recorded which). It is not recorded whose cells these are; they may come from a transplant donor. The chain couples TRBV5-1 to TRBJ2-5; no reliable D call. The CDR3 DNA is TGCGCCAGCAGCACGGACGGTATCCAAGAGACCCAGTACTTC. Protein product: CASSTDGIQETQYF.